This T cell receptor (beta chain) appears in the sequencing data of a study of cytomegalovirus exposure and HLA in healthy donors. Whole-study context: An analysis done earlier identified more than 90 million unique TCR beta sequences from approximately 170 million T cells. Overall study results and limits: Across donors, most TCRs were seen rarely, yet some public ones were widespread. Upon later analysis, HLA-associated TCR beta chains proved more clonally expanded than other, equally common chains.

These donors, healthy bone marrow donors, were studied. CDR3 size: 15 residues. The V gene end was trimmed by 6 bases and the J gene end by 2 bases; junction bases not matched to a gene: 8. The germline V gene has CDR1 MNHEY and CDR2 SVGAGI. Turning to this clone: Its antigen is as yet unknown.

PCR primers comprised 60 Vbeta and 13 Jbeta primers. TCRdb's copy holds only in-frame clones and misses some; the assay was immunoSEQ multiplex PCR. The sample includes 110,000 or so clones, nearly 80% of them seen just once. This clonotype was obtained from a man aged 25 to 40 in good health and CMV-seronegative. Material: PBMCs. V and J are TRBV6-5 and TRBJ1-2; 8 bases are a match to TRBD1. The chain's CDR3 is CASSLRRTGNYGYTF. Written as DNA, the CDR3 is TGTGCCAGCAGCCTAAGAAGGACAGGGAACTATGGCTACACCTTC.